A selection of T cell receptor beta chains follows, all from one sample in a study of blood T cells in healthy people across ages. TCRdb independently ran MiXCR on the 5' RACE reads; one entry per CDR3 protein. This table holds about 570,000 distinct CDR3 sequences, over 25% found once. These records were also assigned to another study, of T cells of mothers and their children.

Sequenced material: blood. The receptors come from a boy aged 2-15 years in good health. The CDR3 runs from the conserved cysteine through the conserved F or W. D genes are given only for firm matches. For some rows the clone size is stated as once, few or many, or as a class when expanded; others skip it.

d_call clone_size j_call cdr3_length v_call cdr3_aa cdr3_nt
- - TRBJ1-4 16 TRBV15 CATSRQGGQTNEKLFF TGTGCCACCAGCAGACAAGGGGGGCAGACTAATGAAAAACTGTTTTTT
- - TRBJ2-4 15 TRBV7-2 CASSLEASLRNIQYF TGTGCCAGCAGCTTAGAGGCCAGCTTGAGAAACATTCAGTACTTC
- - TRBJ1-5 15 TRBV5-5 CASSAGGERYQPQHF TGTGCCAGCAGCGCGGGGGGTGAACGATACCAGCCCCAGCATTTT
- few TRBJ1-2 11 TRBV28 CAGRGAYGYTF TGTGCCGGCCGGGGGGCCTATGGCTACACCTTC
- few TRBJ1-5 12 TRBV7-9 CASSEMEEPQHF TGTGCCAGCAGCGAAATGGAGGAGCCCCAGCATTTT
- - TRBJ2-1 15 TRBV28 CASSADREDYNEQFF TGTGCCAGCAGTGCCGACAGGGAGGACTACAATGAGCAGTTCTTC
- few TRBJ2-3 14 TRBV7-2 CASSPLASTDTQYF TGTGCCAGCAGCCCTTTAGCGTCCACAGATACGCAGTATTTT
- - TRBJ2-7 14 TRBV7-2 CASSSTRDHYEQYF TGTGCCAGCAGCTCTACCCGGGACCATTACGAGCAGTACTTC
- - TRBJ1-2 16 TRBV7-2 CASSPQGRGGKDGYTF TGTGCCAGCAGCCCCCAGGGTAGGGGTGGCAAGGATGGCTACACCTTC
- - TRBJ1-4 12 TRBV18 CASSLTGLFMFF TGTGCCAGCTCACTTACAGGACTGTTTATGTTTTTT
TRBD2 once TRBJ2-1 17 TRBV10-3 CAISDSLVVAGDNEQFF TGTGCCATCAGTGACTCTCTCGTGGTAGCGGGGGATAATGAGCAGTTCTTC
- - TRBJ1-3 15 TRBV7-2 CASSLRQNSGNTIYF TGTGCCAGCAGCTTAAGACAGAACTCTGGAAACACCATATATTTT
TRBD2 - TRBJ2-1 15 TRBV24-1 CATSAAAGANNEQFF TGTGCCACCAGTGCCGCAGCGGGAGCTAACAATGAGCAGTTCTTC
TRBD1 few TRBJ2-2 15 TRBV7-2 CASSKGQGPIGELFF TGTGCCAGCAGCAAAGGACAGGGTCCCATCGGGGAGCTGTTTTTT
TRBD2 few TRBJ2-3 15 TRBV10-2 CASSELAGQTDTQYF TGCGCCAGCAGTGAGCTAGCGGGGCAAACAGATACGCAGTATTTT
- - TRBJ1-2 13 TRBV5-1 CASSSGGKHGYTF TGCGCCAGCAGCTCGGGCGGGAAGCATGGCTACACCTTC
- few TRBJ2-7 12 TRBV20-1 CSAPRGVYEQYF TGCAGTGCCCCTAGGGGGGTCTACGAGCAGTACTTC
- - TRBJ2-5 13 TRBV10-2 CASSADLAETQYF TGCGCCAGCAGTGCCGACCTAGCGGAGACCCAGTACTTC
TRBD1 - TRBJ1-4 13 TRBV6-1 CASMTGRNEKLFF TGTGCCAGTATGACAGGGCGGAATGAAAAACTGTTTTTT
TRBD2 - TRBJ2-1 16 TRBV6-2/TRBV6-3 CASTDGREGRYNEQFF TGTGCCAGCACCGACGGGCGGGAGGGCCGTTACAATGAGCAGTTCTTC
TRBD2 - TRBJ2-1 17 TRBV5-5 CASSSDSGGSSYNEQFF TGTGCCAGCAGCTCCGATTCGGGGGGAAGCTCCTACAATGAGCAGTTCTTC
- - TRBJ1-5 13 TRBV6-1 CASSERERQPQHF TGTGCCAGCAGTGAAAGGGAGCGTCAGCCCCAGCATTTT
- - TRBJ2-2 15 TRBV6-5 CASSYSSRWAGELFF TGTGCCAGCAGTTATTCTTCTCGTTGGGCCGGGGAGCTGTTTTTT
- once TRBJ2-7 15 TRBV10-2 CASSRSASSTYEQYF TGCGCCAGTTCCCGGTCTGCTTCTTCTACCTACGAGCAGTACTTC
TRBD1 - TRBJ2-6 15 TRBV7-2 CASSVRGPGANVLTF TGTGCCAGCAGCGTAAGGGGGCCTGGGGCCAACGTCCTGACTTTC
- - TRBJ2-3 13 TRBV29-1 CSVATASTDTQYF TGCAGCGTTGCGACAGCCAGCACAGATACGCAGTATTTT
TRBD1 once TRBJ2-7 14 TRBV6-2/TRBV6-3 CASSYYGTVDEQYF TGTGCCAGCAGTTACTACGGGACAGTAGACGAGCAGTACTTC
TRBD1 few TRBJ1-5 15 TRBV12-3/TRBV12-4 CASRSGQGLYQPQHF TGTGCCAGCAGATCAGGACAGGGTTTGTATCAGCCCCAGCATTTT
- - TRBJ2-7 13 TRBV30 CAWSVRDIYEQYF TGTGCCTGGAGTGTACGGGATATCTACGAGCAGTACTTC
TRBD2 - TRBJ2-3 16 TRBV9 CASSVVAGGVTDTQYF TGTGCCAGCAGCGTAGTAGCGGGAGGTGTAACAGATACGCAGTATTTT
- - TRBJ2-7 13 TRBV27 CASSARAIYEQYF TGTGCCAGCAGTGCCCGGGCCATCTACGAGCAGTACTTC
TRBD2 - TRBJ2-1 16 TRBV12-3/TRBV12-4 CASTPADGGAMGEQFF TGTGCCAGCACCCCCGCGGACGGGGGGGCTATGGGGGAGCAGTTCTTC
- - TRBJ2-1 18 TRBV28 CASSLSAGLGTTYNEQFF TGTGCCAGCAGTTTATCCGCGGGGTTGGGGACAACCTACAATGAGCAGTTCTTC
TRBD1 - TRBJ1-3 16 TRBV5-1 CASSLEPGGTGNTIYF TGCGCCAGCAGCTTGGAACCAGGGGGCACTGGAAACACCATATATTTT
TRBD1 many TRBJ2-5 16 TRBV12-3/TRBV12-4 CASSFPGQGNQETQYF TGTGCCAGCAGCTTCCCGGGACAGGGGAACCAAGAGACCCAGTACTTC
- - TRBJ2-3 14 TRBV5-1 CASSLPGRGDTQYF TGCGCCAGCAGCTTGCCCGGTCGGGGAGATACGCAGTATTTT
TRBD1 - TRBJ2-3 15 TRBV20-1 CSARTGTGRTDTQYF TGCAGTGCTAGGACCGGGACAGGCCGCACAGATACGCAGTATTTT
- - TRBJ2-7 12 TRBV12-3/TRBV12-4 CASSFSVYEQYF TGTGCCAGCAGTTTCTCGGTCTACGAGCAGTACTTC
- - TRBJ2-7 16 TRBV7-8 CASSLAQGAGHYEQYF TGTGCCAGCAGCTTAGCTCAAGGTGCGGGACATTACGAGCAGTACTTC
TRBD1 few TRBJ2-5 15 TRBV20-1 CSARDSGTGEETQYF TGCAGTGCTAGAGACTCTGGGACAGGCGAAGAGACCCAGTACTTC
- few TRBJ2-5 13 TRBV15 CATSRGTGETQYF TGTGCCACCAGCAGAGGTACTGGAGAGACCCAGTACTTC